Each of the 32 T cell receptor beta chains below was sequenced from the same sample in a study of molecular identifiers for immune sequencing clone quantification. TCRdb fed the PCR reads into MiXCR, producing one record per CDR3 protein. The table includes about half a million distinct CDR3 sequences, about 25% detected once. The sample was naive CD8+ T cells from blood, with Jurkat cell RNA spiked in. Subset denoted: FACS-sorted CD8+CD4-CCR7+CD45RA+ naive T cells. Receptors originate from a human donor in good health. Some libraries in this study had Jurkat cell RNA spiked in.

The CDR3 here is CASRSATSGAGGYEQYF. The DNA for the CDR3 is TGTGCCAGCAGATCCGCCACTTCCGGGGCAGGGGGCTACGAGCAGTACTTC. The chain recombines TRBV11-3 with TRBJ2-7; 7 nucleotides align to TRBD1. The germline V gene has CDR1 SGHNT and CDR2 YENEEA. The CDR3 sequence is 17 residues long. The V and J ends lost 6 bases and 3 bases, in that order; junction bases with no gene match: 17.

V gene TRBV4-2 combines with J gene TRBJ2-3, with TRBD2 identical over 10 bases. CDR1 is LGHNA, CDR2 YNFKEQ, per germline. This CDR3 has 17 amino acids. With 1 base clipped from V and 4 bases from J, the junction kept 8 bases outside the gene matches. CDR3 protein: CASSQVPSGSLADTQYF. CDR3 bases: TGTGCCAGCAGCCAAGTTCCTAGCGGGAGTTTGGCAGATACGCAGTATTTT.

This chain joins TRBV6-2 or TRBV6-3 and TRBJ2-7; D not certain. The V gene's germline CDR1 is MNHEY and CDR2 SVGEGT. This CDR3 is built from 10 residues. V lost 8 bases and J 5 bases, leaving 7 bases between the germline ends. The DNA for the CDR3 is TGTGCCAGCGGGGAAAACGAGCAGTACTTC. This gives the protein CASGENEQYF.

This clonotype was counted ten times or more. The genes are TRBV7-9 and TRBJ2-6; TRBD1 agrees at 7 bases. The CDR3 has 16 residues. Germline-derived CDR1 and CDR2 are SEHNR and FQNEAQ (reference sequence). V lost 6 bases, J lost 4 bases, and 9 bases stayed unmatched. CDR3 in amino acids: CASRPPTGDGANVLTF. The DNA for the CDR3 is TGTGCCAGCAGGCCACCAACAGGGGACGGGGCCAACGTCCTGACTTTC. Filled out from reference TRBV7-9 and TRBJ2-6, the complete variable domain reads DTGVSQNPRHKITKRGQNVTFRCDPISEHNRLYWYRQTLGQGPEFLTYFQNEAQLEKSRLLSDRFSAERPKGSFSTLEIQRTEQGDSAMYLCASRPPTGDGANVLTFGAGSRLTVL.

Concerning this clonotype: This could be a read error, since a much larger clone is one nucleotide away. The rearrangement links TRBV7-6 to TRBJ2-3; TRBD2 is a possible D gene (7 bases). CDR3 length: 18 amino acids. Deletions cut 3 bases from V and 5 bases from J, with 24 bases between. Germline V CDR1 and CDR2: SGHVS, FNYEAQ. In DNA, the CDR3 is TGTGCCAGCAGCTTCATCTCCCAGAGGGGGGGCATCATAGATACGCAGTATTTT. It translates to CASSFISQRGGIIDTQYF.

This clonotype has a handful of counts. The chain is built from TRBV12-5 and TRBJ1-1; a weak D match, TRBD1 (5 bases). This CDR3 is 13 amino acids long. Germline V CDR1 and CDR2: LGHNT, FRNRAP. Trimming removed 4 bases from V and 5 bases from J, with 11 bases in between. This CDR3 is CASGYVAGTEAFF. The CDR3 nucleotides read TGTGCTAGTGGTTATGTCGCAGGGACTGAAGCTTTCTTT. Supplemented by reference TRBV12-5 and TRBJ1-1, the full variable domain reads DARVTQTPRHKVTEMGQEVTMRCQPILGHNTVFWYRQTMMQGLELLAYFRNRAPLDDSGMPKDRFSAEMPDATLATLKIQPSEPRDSAVYFCASGYVAGTEAFFGQGTRLTVV.

This clonotype occurred a few times. The chain combines TRBV5-4 with TRBJ1-2, with 7 bases lining up with TRBD1. This CDR3 spans 14 amino acids. The ends lost 2 bases at V and 8 bases at J; junction bases unmatched: 9. The germline gives CDR1 SGHNT, CDR2 YYREEE (reference sequence). CDR3 DNA: TGTGCCAGCAGCTTTCGACAGGGATATTTAGGCTACACCTTC. As protein: CASSFRQGYLGYTF.

As for this clonotype: One end of the junction is discordant with germline, which a read error may explain. The rearrangement uses TRBV11-2 and TRBJ1-3; 10 nucleotides match TRBD1. Germline CDR1 SGHAT, CDR2 FQNNGV. The CDR3 is 15 residues long. CDR3 protein: CACSRDRGSGNTIYF. In nucleotides, the CDR3 is TGTGCCTGCAGCAGGGACAGGGGAAGTGGAAACACCATATATTTT.

This clonotype has only one observation. A much larger clone differs from this one at a single base, so this may be a read error. The chain carries TRBV4-3 and TRBJ1-4; D gene unclear. Per germline, CDR1 LGHNA and CDR2 YSLEER. The CDR3 runs 15 residues. Here the CDR3 reads CASSQVRQDVETLFF. CDR3 in DNA: TGCGCCAGCAGCCAAGTTCGTCAGGATGTCGAAACACTGTTTTTT.

This clonotype was counted at least ten times. The chain employs TRBV28 and TRBJ2-5, with no clear D. There are 13 residues in the CDR3. Germline V lookup: CDR1 MDHEN, CDR2 SYDVKM. V was clipped by 3 bases and J by 3 bases, with 8 bases between them. DNA of the CDR3: TGTGCCAGCAGTTTTACCGGAGAAGAGACCCAGTACTTC. Translation gives CASSFTGEETQYF.

This clonotype was picked up many times. V usage is TRBV5-1 and J usage is TRBJ1-1, with a possible D match to TRBD1 (6 bases). V was pared by 7 bases and J by 0 bases, with 19 bases between. CDR1 is SGHRS and CDR2 is YFSETQ in the germline V gene. This CDR3 contains 16 residues. The CDR3 is CASSSDSPIMNTEAFF. Here the CDR3 DNA reads TGCGCCAGCTCCTCGGACAGTCCTATCATGAACACTGAAGCTTTCTTT.

The CDR3 coding sequence is TGTGCCAGTAGTAAAAGGACGGGAAGCTCCTACGAGCAGTACTTC. Protein sequence: CASSKRTGSSYEQYF. The chain combines TRBV19 with TRBJ2-7; a weak D match, TRBD2 (5 bases). The CDR3 has 15 residues. The V and J ends lost 4 bases and 0 bases respectively, with 13 bases between them. The germline V gene has CDR1 LNHDA and CDR2 SQIVND (reference sequence).

This clonotype was detected ten times or more. The V and J genes are TRBV7-9 and TRBJ1-4; D is perhaps TRBD1 (6 bases). CDR1 is SEHNR, CDR2 FQNEAQ, per germline (reference sequence). The CDR3 has 18 residues. V lost 3 bases and J 0 bases, leaving 17 bases between the germline ends. Written as DNA, the CDR3 is TGTGCCAGCAGCTTTTGGCCAGGGGCGGCGGCAACTAATGAAAAACTGTTTTTT. As protein: CASSFWPGAAATNEKLFF.

This clonotype was found a few times. DNA of the CDR3: TGTGCCAGCAGCCAAGACAGCCCTGAAGCTTTCTTT. It yields the protein CASSQDSPEAFF. The rearrangement uses TRBV3-1 and TRBJ1-1; D call uncertain. CDR1 and CDR2 from the germline V gene are LGHDT and YNNKEL (reference sequence). The CDR3 extends over 12 amino acids. Trimming removed 0 bases from V and 6 bases from J, with 5 bases in between.

The chain joins TRBV5-3 to TRBJ2-2, with no clear D. TRBV5-3 is flagged as an ORF with uncertain function. The CDR3 loop spans 14 amino acids. V was cut by 8 bases and J by 6 bases, with 17 bases left in between. CDR3 in DNA: TGTGCCAGCAGCGAGTTTGGCGTGCCCGGGGAGCTGTTTTTT. It codes for CASSEFGVPGELFF.

This clonotype was found many times. The CDR3 is CASSSGQGETDTQYF. CDR3 nucleotides: TGTGCCAGCAGCTCGGGACAGGGGGAGACAGATACGCAGTATTTT. The gene calls are TRBV7-9 and TRBJ2-3, with 11 bases lining up with TRBD1. Germline CDR1 reads SEHNR; CDR2 reads FQNEAQ (reference sequence). J gave up 3 bases and V 4 bases, and 3 bases lay outside the gene matches. The CDR3 consists of 15 residues.

A note on this clonotype: A read error may be the cause here, since a much bigger clone is one base away. The chain employs TRBV7-2 and TRBJ1-1; 7 bases are shared with TRBD1. The germline gives CDR1 SGHTA, CDR2 FQGNSA. The CDR3 spans 15 residues. The CDR3 region has the DNA TGTGCCGGCAGCTGGGGACAGCTCATGAACACTGAAGCTTTCTTT. Translating gives CAGSWGQLMNTEAFF.

In its sample, this clonotype was seen a few times. The junction departs from germline at one end; a sequencing error may be responsible. The rearrangement links TRBV24-1 to TRBJ2-1, with 9 bases aligning to TRBD1. This CDR3 spans 14 amino acids. Germline lookup yields CDR1 KGHDR and CDR2 SFDVKD. The CDR3 loop reads CAASELQGANEQFF. The CDR3 DNA sequence: TGTGCCGCCAGTGAATTACAGGGGGCTAATGAGCAGTTCTTC.

The genes are TRBV3-1 and TRBJ2-2, with 10 bases that match TRBD1. CDR3 length: 16 amino acids. The V and J ends lost 4 bases and 4 bases, in that order; junction bases with no gene match: 6. Germline lookup yields CDR1 LGHDT and CDR2 YNNKEL (reference sequence). The CDR3 loop reads CASSPGQGDPTGELFF. Here the CDR3 DNA reads TGTGCCAGCAGCCCTGGACAGGGGGACCCCACCGGGGAGCTGTTTTTT.

A few counts support this clonotype. The J gene is TRBJ2-7, the V gene TRBV20-1; 9 bases match TRBD2. Germline CDR1 DFQATT, CDR2 SNEGSKA (reference sequence). V lost 1 base, J lost 7 bases, and 2 bases stayed unmatched. The CDR3 has 12 amino acids. CDR3 region: CSARGSGREQYF. The CDR3 DNA reads as TGCAGTGCTAGAGGAAGCGGGAGGGAGCAGTACTTC.

In regard to this clonotype: The CDR3 ends on some other residue instead of the conserved phenylalanine or tryptophan, so this is likely a read error. V gene TRBV20-1 combines with J gene TRBJ1-6, with unresolved D. The CDR3 sequence is 14 residues long. Looked up from germline, CDR1 is DFQATT and CDR2 is SNEGSKA (reference sequence). The DNA for the CDR3 is TGCAGTGCCACCTCCGACCGAGGGAATTCACTCCTCCACTCT. Protein sequence: CSATSDRGNSLLHS.

CDR3 amino acids: CASSPTETRYEQYF. For the CDR3, the DNA is TGTGCCAGCAGCCCGACAGAGACTCGGTACGAGCAGTACTTC. V usage is TRBV6-2 or TRBV6-3 and J usage is TRBJ2-7, with D perhaps matching TRBD1 (5 bases). Per the germline V gene, CDR1 is MNHEY and CDR2 is SVGEGT. Trimming pared 6 bases from V and 4 bases from J, leaving 16 bases between. CDR3 length equals 14 residues.

This clonotype appeared a few times. The chain combines TRBV27 with TRBJ2-7; TRBD1 matches at 7 bases. CDR1 is MNHEY and CDR2 is SMNVEV in the germline V gene (reference sequence). The CDR3 consists of 15 residues. The J segment lost 3 bases and the V segment lost 5 bases, leaving 10 bases of the junction unmatched. The CDR3 DNA sequence: TGTGCCAGCAGTCCTTCAGGGGGATCTGGCTACGAGCAGTACTTC. This sequence encodes CASSPSGGSGYEQYF.

This chain joins TRBV4-3 and TRBJ2-3, with 9 nucleotides matching TRBD2. J was trimmed by 4 bases and V by 2 bases; bases with no gene match: 10. CDR1 LGHNA and CDR2 YSLEER come from the germline V gene. This CDR3 comprises 17 residues. CDR3 protein: CASSQSARGGLADTQYF. For the CDR3, the DNA is TGCGCCAGCAGCCAATCGGCGCGGGGGGGGCTGGCAGATACGCAGTATTTT.

As to this clonotype: Just one base apart from a much larger clone, this may be a read error. The V call is TRBV30, the J call TRBJ1-1; D gene uncertain. Germline CDR1 is GTSNPN and CDR2 is SVGIG (reference sequence). V was pared by 5 bases and J by 1 base, with 5 bases between. The CDR3 loop spans 11 amino acids. This chain's CDR3 is CAWGQNTEAFF. The CDR3 DNA follows: TGTGCCTGGGGGCAGAACACTGAAGCTTTCTTT.

With respect to this clonotype: One end of the junction fails to match germline, which may point to a read error. J is TRBJ1-4 and V is TRBV11-2; 9 bases are a match to TRBD1. This CDR3 has 18 residues. Germline V gene data show CDR1 as SGHAT and CDR2 as FQNNGV. In nucleotides, the CDR3 is TGTGCCAGCAGCTGGGACAGGGTAGGAACCTCAACTAATGGAAAACTGTTTTTT. Encoded protein: CASSWDRVGTSTNGKLFF.

V is TRBV7-6 and J is TRBJ2-5, with no clear D. Trimming removed 1 base at V and 2 bases at J, with 11 bases between. Germline V CDR1 and CDR2: SGHVS, FNYEAQ. The CDR3 extends over 15 amino acids. The DNA for the CDR3 is TGTGCCAGCAGCTTAGGATTATATCTACAAGAGACCCAGTACTTC. This translates into CASSLGLYLQETQYF.

This clonotype was seen a handful of times. The gene calls are TRBV19 and TRBJ1-1; possible D gene TRBD1, 6 bases. The germline CDR1 and CDR2 sequences are LNHDA and SQIVND (reference sequence). V lost 6 bases and J lost 3, with 14 bases in between. The CDR3 runs to 14 residues. CDR3 sequence (DNA): TGTGCCAGTAGCCCCGGGGGGCAGTACACTGAAGCTTTCTTT. Translation gives CASSPGGQYTEAFF.

V and J are TRBV10-3 and TRBJ2-1; 8 bases fit TRBD2. This CDR3 region has 14 residues. J lost 4 bases, V lost 2 bases, and 1 base had no gene match. Germline lookup yields CDR1 ENHRY and CDR2 SYGVKD. The CDR3 DNA follows: TGTGCCATCAGTGAGGGACTAGCTTACAATGAGCAGTTCTTC. It encodes CAISEGLAYNEQFF.

J is TRBJ2-5 and V is TRBV2; 7 positions match TRBD1. The V segment lost 1 base and the J segment 3 bases; nucleotides outside the gene matches: 8. The CDR3 covers 16 residues. The germline CDR1 and CDR2 sequences are SNHLY and FYNNEI. The CDR3 loop reads CASSEVVGTEKETQYF. DNA of the CDR3: TGTGCCAGCAGTGAAGTTGTCGGGACAGAAAAAGAGACCCAGTACTTC.

In this sample, this clonotype turned up many times. V gene TRBV11-3 combines with J gene TRBJ2-7; D not certain. In germline, CDR1 is SGHNT, CDR2 YENEEA. The ends were cut back, 6 bases at V and 0 bases at J, with 9 bases in the middle. The CDR3 covers 13 residues. The CDR3 is CASSLGYSYEQYF. The CDR3 DNA reads as TGTGCCAGCAGTTTGGGGTACTCCTACGAGCAGTACTTC.

The genes are TRBV30 and TRBJ2-3; D perhaps matches TRBD2 (6 bases). V lost 0 bases and J lost 1, with 14 bases in between. The germline V gene encodes CDR1 GTSNPN and CDR2 SVGIG (reference sequence). This CDR3 contains 16 residues. The CDR3 DNA follows: TGTGCCTGGAGTGTCGCGTGGGAGGAGGGCACAGATACGCAGTATTTT. This translates into CAWSVAWEEGTDTQYF.